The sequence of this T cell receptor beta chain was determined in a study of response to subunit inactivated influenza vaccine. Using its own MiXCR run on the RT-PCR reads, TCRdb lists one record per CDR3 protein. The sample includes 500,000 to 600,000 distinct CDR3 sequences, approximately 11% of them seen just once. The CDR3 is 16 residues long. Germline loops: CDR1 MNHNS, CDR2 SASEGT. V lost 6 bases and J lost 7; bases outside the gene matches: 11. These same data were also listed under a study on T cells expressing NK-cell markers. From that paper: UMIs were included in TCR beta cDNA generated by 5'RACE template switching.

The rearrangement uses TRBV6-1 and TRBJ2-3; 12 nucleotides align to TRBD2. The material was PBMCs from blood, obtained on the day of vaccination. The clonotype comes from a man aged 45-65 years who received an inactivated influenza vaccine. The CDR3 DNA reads TGTGCCAGCAGAGTCACTAGCGGGGGGCCAGAGAATACGCAGTATTTT. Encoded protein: CASRVTSGGPENTQYF.